Listed below are T cell receptor beta chains from one sample, sequenced in a study of identical twins. TCRdb itself ran the 5' RACE reads through MiXCR, one entry per CDR3 protein. The data hold roughly 570,000 distinct CDR3 sequences, with roughly 9.9% observed a single time. In addition, the sample was reused for a study of yellow fever vaccine responses in identical twins.

The sample comprised PBMCs. Receptors originate from a young woman in good health. CDR3s include the opening cysteine and the closing phenylalanine or tryptophan.

V	length	J	CDR3
TRBV9	14	TRBJ2-2	CASSPQSVVGELFF
TRBV7-2	14	TRBJ1-3	CASSLVAAGNTIYF
TRBV12-3/TRBV12-4	12	TRBJ2-7	CASGLAGEKQYF
TRBV5-1	15	TRBJ1-4	CASELLRAVNEKLFF
TRBV20-1	15	TRBJ1-5	CSAIPSRGDGQPQHF
TRBV5-1	16	TRBJ2-1	CASSLAGTKGYNEQFF
TRBV7-9	15	TRBJ2-3	CASSFEDHYTDTQYF
TRBV6-2/TRBV6-3	16	TRBJ1-5	CASSGTRQGFQQPQHF
TRBV3-1	14	TRBJ2-1	CARCRDRGRGEQFF
TRBV29-1	13	TRBJ1-1	CSVSQGVNTEAFF
TRBV6-1	15	TRBJ2-1	CASSPDRTSYNEQFF
TRBV29-1	15	TRBJ2-7	CSVEEGGRSSYEQYF
TRBV6-1	14	TRBJ1-4	CASRTGATNEKLFF
TRBV7-9	14	TRBJ2-4	CASGLAGTKNIQYF
TRBV24-1	15	TRBJ2-2	CATSDLLMNTGELFF
TRBV7-3	19	TRBJ2-1	CASSLRDFRGTRPFNEQFF